This TCR beta chain comes out of a study of blood T cell repertoires in COVID-19. Overall study: The United States, Italy and Spain provided the acute and convalescent COVID-19 samples.

TCRdb's copy holds only in-frame clones and misses some; the assay was immunoSEQ multiplex PCR. This repertoire shows around 67,000 clones, 80% to 90% found once; its top ten account for 5.3%. V dropped 5 bases and J dropped 5; count of bases not matched to a gene: 14. The CDR3 runs to 16 residues. Germline CDR1 LNHDA, CDR2 SQIVND (reference sequence). The chain employs TRBV19 and TRBJ1-2, with 7 bases that match TRBD1. This TCR derives from a man aged 45-65 years with active COVID-19. Input material: peripheral blood. The CDR3 reads CASSPRRDRTLYGYTF. CDR3 nucleotide sequence: TGTGCCAGTAGTCCACGCCGGGACAGAACCCTTTATGGCTACACCTTC.